This TCR beta chain came from a study of early T cells in non-severe SARS-CoV-2 infection. Turning to the study itself: With bulk RNA from unsorted whole blood as input, sequencing yielded unpaired chains.

There are many counts of this clonotype. Individual cDNA molecules received unique molecular identifiers. TCRdb re-called the 5' RACE reads through MiXCR, storing one row per CDR3 protein. The repertoire consists of 30,000 to 40,000 distinct CDR3 sequences, with roughly 6% occurring once and the leading ten covering less than 10%. Trimming cost V 7 bases and J 0 bases, with 22 bases left between them. The CDR3 runs 17 residues. From germline, CDR1 is DFQATT and CDR2 SNEGSKA (reference sequence). This TCR came from an adult who was a healthcare worker with PCR-confirmed SARS-CoV-2 infection or an uninfected control (not recorded which). This chain joins TRBV20-1 and TRBJ1-5; no firm D call. Source material: whole blood. The CDR3 protein is CSVIASAGYPSNQPQHF. CDR3 nucleotides: TGCAGTGTAATCGCATCGGCGGGATATCCTAGCAATCAGCCCCAGCATTTT.